These 30 T cell receptor beta chains originate from one sample sequenced in a study of T cell responses to AZD1222 COVID-19 vaccine. The repertoire was sequenced with immunoSEQ multiplex PCR; TCRdb's copy has only in-frame clones and lacks some. This sample has fewer than 150,000 clones, with 90% found just once. Sequenced material: peripheral blood, taken on day 0 of AZD1222 vaccination. All receptors come from an adult in good health.

The rearrangement uses TRBV19 and TRBJ1-4; D is undetermined. This CDR3 has 16 residues. The germline gives CDR1 LNHDA, CDR2 SQIVND (reference sequence). V gave up 7 bases and J gave up 3 bases, with 18 bases separating them. CDR3 sequence (DNA): TGTGCCAGTAAGGATATGGACGGCGCATCTAATGAAAAACTGTTTTTT. Translation gives CASKDMDGASNEKLFF.

The genes are TRBV19 and TRBJ1-1; maybe TRBD1 (6 bases). The V end was cut by 7 bases, the J end by 2 bases, with 8 bases between. The CDR3 extends over 12 amino acids. Germline V gives CDR1 LNHDA, CDR2 SQIVND (reference sequence). CDR3: CASTDSNTEAFF. The CDR3 DNA is TGTGCCAGTACGGACAGTAACACTGAAGCTTTCTTT. The full variable domain, rest sourced from reference TRBV19 and TRBJ1-1, is DGGITQSPKYLFRKEGQNVTLSCEQNLNHDAMYWYRQDPGQGLRLIYYSQIVNDFQKGDIAEGYSVSREKKESFPLTVTSAQKNPTAFYLCASTDSNTEAFFGQGTRLTVV.

The gene calls are TRBV4-3 and TRBJ1-5, with a possible D match to TRBD1 (5 bases). CDR3 size: 16 residues. Trimming pared 0 bases from V and 1 base from J, leaving 10 bases between. In germline, CDR1 is LGHNA, CDR2 YSLEER. CDR3 amino acids: CASSQDRAGSNQPQHF. Written as DNA, the CDR3 is TGCGCCAGCAGCCAAGACAGGGCGGGAAGCAATCAGCCCCAGCATTTT.

V gene TRBV5-4 combines with J gene TRBJ1-3; D call uncertain. CDR1 and CDR2 from the germline V gene are SGHNT and YYREEE (reference sequence). There are 17 residues in the CDR3. V lost 0 bases, J lost 5 bases, and 18 bases lay in between. The CDR3 nucleotides are TGTGCCAGCAGCTTGGGGCCAGTTAAAGGCAGTAGAAACACCATATATTTT. Its translation: CASSLGPVKGSRNTIYF.

The chain joins TRBV5-1 to TRBJ1-2; D is unresolved. The germline V gene has CDR1 SGHRS and CDR2 YFSETQ. The CDR3 totals 14 residues. V lost 3 bases to trimming and J lost 7 bases, with 16 bases between them. The CDR3 loop is CASSSREGVSGYTF. CDR3 nucleotides: TGCGCCAGCAGCTCCCGGGAGGGTGTTAGTGGCTACACCTTC.

The gene calls are TRBV7-3 and TRBJ2-4; perhaps TRBD2 as D (6 bases). CDR1 and CDR2 (germline): SGHTA, FQGTGA. The V end lost 5 bases, the J end lost 8 bases, and 19 bases lay between the germline ends. This CDR3 comprises 15 residues. CDR3 coding DNA: TGTGCCAGCAGCCAGTACGGGAGTAATAGGGACATTCAGTACTTC. Translation: CASSQYGSNRDIQYF. The full variable domain, rest sourced from reference TRBV7-3 and TRBJ2-4, is GAGVSQTPSNKVTEKGKYVELRCDPISGHTALYWYRQSLGQGPEFLIYFQGTGAADDSGLPNDRFFAVRPEGSVSTLKIQRTERGDSAVYLCASSQYGSNRDIQYFGAGTRLSVL.

This clone occurred once. The genes are TRBV5-1 and TRBJ2-1; D may match TRBD1 or TRBD2 (5 bases each). Per germline, CDR1 SGHRS and CDR2 YFSETQ. V dropped 4 bases and J dropped 8 bases, with 28 bases sitting between them. The CDR3 loop spans 18 amino acids. This CDR3 is CASSAPDYGGDVPDEQFF. The CDR3, as DNA: TGCGCCAGCAGCGCGCCCGATTATGGGGGTGACGTTCCGGATGAGCAGTTCTTC.

This clone was seen only a few times. The chain employs TRBV7-9 and TRBJ1-5; D possibly corresponds to TRBD1 (5 bases). CDR3 length equals 14 residues. V lost 5 bases and J 10 bases, leaving 18 bases between the germline ends. Germline V CDR1 and CDR2: SEHNR, FQNEAQ (reference sequence). In DNA, the CDR3 is TGTGCCAGCAGCGGGGCCCCCGTTGTAGGACCCCAGCATTTT. Protein sequence: CASSGAPVVGPQHF. The full variable domain, its missing parts supplied by reference TRBV7-9 and TRBJ1-5, is DTGVSQNPRHKITKRGQNVTFRCDPISEHNRLYWYRQTLGQGPEFLTYFQNEAQLEKSRLLSDRFSAERPKGSFSTLEIQRTEQGDSAMYLCASSGAPVVGPQHFGDGTRLSIL.

The chain has TRBV4-3 and TRBJ2-5; TRBD1 might be the D (6 bases). This CDR3 region has 16 residues. Trimming removed 1 base from V and 2 bases from J, with 14 bases in between. Germline V lookup: CDR1 LGHNA, CDR2 YSLEER. Here the CDR3 reads CASSQVYREIQETQYF. CDR3 coding DNA: TGCGCCAGCAGCCAAGTCTACAGGGAAATACAAGAGACCCAGTACTTC.

The CDR3 spells CASRKNTEAFF. CDR3 coding DNA: TGTGCCAGCAGGAAGAACACTGAAGCTTTCTTT. This sequence joins TRBV6-5 and TRBJ1-1, with D uncertain. Trimming removed 6 bases at V and 1 base at J, with 3 bases between. This CDR3 has 11 residues. In germline, CDR1 is MNHEY, CDR2 SVGAGI.

The J gene is TRBJ2-1, the V gene TRBV19; 8 bases line up with TRBD1. V was pared by 7 bases and J by 7 bases, with 9 bases of the junction left unmatched. Germline assignment: CDR1 LNHDA and CDR2 SQIVND (reference sequence). The CDR3 is made up of 14 amino acids. CDR3 protein: CASTQDRASNEQFF. As DNA, the CDR3 is TGTGCCAGTACCCAGGACAGGGCATCTAATGAGCAGTTCTTC.

This chain joins TRBV5-4 and TRBJ2-7; 12 positions match TRBD2. Germline V gene data show CDR1 as SGHNT and CDR2 as YYREEE (reference sequence). J gave up 0 bases and V 3 bases, and 10 bases lay outside the gene matches. The CDR3 has 18 residues. DNA for the CDR3: TGTGCCAGCAGCTCAGGGACTAGCGGGTACGTTACCTCCTACGAGCAGTACTTC. Residues: CASSSGTSGYVTSYEQYF.

The chain links TRBV5-8 to TRBJ2-7, with D perhaps TRBD1 (7 bases). The germline V gene has CDR1 SGHTS and CDR2 YDEGEE. The CDR3 has 14 residues. V lost 0 bases and J 6 bases, leaving 13 bases between the germline ends. The CDR3 loop reads CASSLGAQGGEQYF. The CDR3, as DNA: TGTGCCAGCAGCTTGGGAGCCCAGGGGGGCGAGCAGTACTTC.

The V gene is TRBV18, the J gene TRBJ2-2; the match to TRBD2 covers 8 bases. J was trimmed by 5 bases and V by 4 bases; bases with no gene match: 12. The germline V gene has CDR1 KGHSH and CDR2 LQKENI. This CDR3 is built from 17 residues. The chain's CDR3 is CASSLPPRGGRTGELFF. For the CDR3, the DNA is TGTGCCAGCTCACTCCCTCCCCGGGGGGGCCGGACCGGGGAGCTGTTTTTT. Drawing the rest from reference TRBV18 and TRBJ2-2, the complete variable domain is NAGVMQNPRHLVRRRGQEARLRCSPMKGHSHVYWYRQLPEEGLKFMVYLQKENIIDESGMPKERFSAEFPKEGPSILRIQQVVRGDSAAYFCASSLPPRGGRTGELFFGEGSRLTVL.

This sequence joins TRBV11-2 and TRBJ2-2, with TRBD2 identical over 12 bases. V lost 3 bases to trimming and J lost 4 bases; unmatched junction nucleotides: 3. CDR3 size: 16 residues. Looked up from germline, CDR1 is SGHAT and CDR2 is FQNNGV. The CDR3 DNA sequence: TGTGCCAGCAGCTTCTCTAGCGGGGGGGCCACCGGGGAGCTGTTTTTT. Its protein product is CASSFSSGGATGELFF.

The CDR3 protein is CASSFGRGGDEQYF. The CDR3 DNA is TGTGCCAGCAGCTTTGGGCGGGGGGGAGACGAGCAGTACTTC. The rearrangement uses TRBV5-4 and TRBJ2-7; 9 nucleotides agree with TRBD2. Germline assignment: CDR1 SGHNT and CDR2 YYREEE (reference sequence). Trimming at V came to 2 bases and at J to 5 bases, leaving 5 bases not matched to a gene. The CDR3 consists of 14 residues.

The V and J genes are TRBV14 and TRBJ2-5; 7 bases align to TRBD2. Trimming removed 0 bases from V and 7 bases from J; junction bases left unmatched: 14. The germline V gene has CDR1 SGHDN and CDR2 FVKESK. This CDR3 has 17 residues. CDR3 in DNA: TGTGCCAGCAGCCAAGATGTAGGGCTGGGGGGGATTTGGACCCAGTACTTC. Its protein is CASSQDVGLGGIWTQYF.

The chain joins TRBV19 to TRBJ2-7, with D perhaps matching TRBD1 (6 bases). Per germline, CDR1 LNHDA and CDR2 SQIVND (reference sequence). This CDR3 comprises 13 residues. The V and J ends lost 5 bases and 5 bases respectively, with 13 bases between them. The CDR3 nucleotides read TGTGCCAGTAGTCCAGACAGGTATCACGAGCAGTACTTC. Its translation: CASSPDRYHEQYF. Based on the CDR3 plus reference TRBV19 and TRBJ2-7, the full variable domain is DGGITQSPKYLFRKEGQNVTLSCEQNLNHDAMYWYRQDPGQGLRLIYYSQIVNDFQKGDIAEGYSVSREKKESFPLTVTSAQKNPTAFYLCASSPDRYHEQYFGPGTRLTVT.

The chain combines TRBV3-1 (or the pseudogene TRBV3-2) with TRBJ1-2, with D unclear. This CDR3 region has 15 residues. Germline CDR1 LGHDT, CDR2 YNNKEL (reference sequence). Trimming shortened V by 1 base and J by 4 bases, and 13 bases separated the two germline ends. The CDR3 DNA sequence: TGTGCCAGCAGCCAAGTACTGACACCTGGCTATGGCTACACCTTC. It codes for CASSQVLTPGYGYTF.

The chain carries TRBV11-3 and TRBJ2-7; D not certain. Germline CDR1 SGHNT, CDR2 YENEEA. The CDR3 is 11 amino acids. V was cut by 4 bases and J by 4 bases, with 5 bases left in between. This CDR3 reads CASSSHYEQYF. The CDR3 nucleotides are TGTGCCAGCAGCTCACATTACGAGCAGTACTTC. Together with reference TRBV11-3 and TRBJ2-7, the CDR3 gives the full variable domain: EAGVVQSPRYKIIEKKQPVAFWCNPISGHNTLYWYLQNLGQGPELLIRYENEEAVDDSQLPKDRFSAERLKGVDSTLKIQPAELGDSAVYLCASSSHYEQYFGPGTRLTVT.

Notes on this clone: The sample holds other DNA sequences that translate to the same CDR3. V is TRBV7-2 and J is TRBJ1-3; D gene uncertain. Looked up from germline, CDR1 is SGHTA and CDR2 is FQGNSA. V was pared by 0 bases and J by 2 bases, with 5 bases between. This CDR3 is 14 amino acids long. CDR3 sequence reads: CASSLAGTGNTIYF. CDR3 DNA: TGTGCCAGCAGCTTAGCAGGGACTGGAAACACCATATATTTT.

The chain is built from TRBV7-9 and TRBJ1-4, with 8 positions matching TRBD1. V gave up 5 bases and J gave up 2 bases; unmatched junction bases: 7. CDR3 length equals 16 residues. CDR1 and CDR2 from the germline V gene are SEHNR and FQNEAQ (reference sequence). CDR3 bases: TGTGCCAGCAGCCTAGGACAGGGTACTACTAATGAAAAACTGTTTTTT. The encoded protein is CASSLGQGTTNEKLFF.

This chain joins TRBV18 and TRBJ1-3; 8 bases are a match to TRBD1. This CDR3 has 15 residues. Trimming removed 6 bases from V and 1 base from J; junction bases left unmatched: 5. The germline V gene has CDR1 KGHSH and CDR2 LQKENI. The CDR3 protein is CASSQQGVSGNTIYF. In nucleotides, the CDR3 is TGTGCCAGCTCGCAACAGGGGGTATCTGGAAACACCATATATTTT.

The chain has TRBV18 and TRBJ2-3; D is uncertain. V shed 2 bases and J shed 3 bases, with 3 bases lying between them. The CDR3 extends over 12 amino acids. Germline V gene lookup returns CDR1 KGHSH and CDR2 LQKENI. CDR3: CASSPETDTQYF. The CDR3 DNA reads TGTGCCAGCTCACCAGAGACAGATACGCAGTATTTT.

The chain employs TRBV30 and TRBJ1-3; D gene ambiguous. Germline V gene data show CDR1 as GTSNPN and CDR2 as SVGIG (reference sequence). Trimming cost V 2 bases and J 1 base, with 9 bases left between them. The CDR3 covers 14 residues. This CDR3 reads CAWSKERSGNTIYF. For the CDR3, the DNA is TGTGCCTGGAGTAAAGAGAGATCTGGAAACACCATATATTTT.

This sequence joins TRBV5-1 and TRBJ1-1; perhaps TRBD1 as D (6 bases). The length of the CDR3 is 16 residues. Germline CDR1 is SGHRS and CDR2 is YFSETQ. The V end was cut by 4 bases, the J end by 1 base, with 17 bases between. Here the CDR3 DNA reads TGCGCCAGCAGCCCGCGGGACAACCCGCCGAACACTGAAGCTTTCTTT. The encoded protein is CASSPRDNPPNTEAFF.

The V gene is TRBV27, the J gene TRBJ2-7, with TRBD1 identical over 8 bases. The CDR3 contains 14 residues. CDR1 is MNHEY, CDR2 SMNVEV, per germline (reference sequence). Unmatched junction bases numbered 6, after V lost 3 bases and J lost 5 bases. The CDR3, as DNA: TGTGCCAGCAGTTTCGCAGGACAGGGCCACGAGCAGTACTTC. This encodes CASSFAGQGHEQYF.

The V and J genes are TRBV5-1 and TRBJ2-1; a possible D gene is TRBD2 (5 bases). Per germline, CDR1 SGHRS and CDR2 YFSETQ. Between the trimmed V and J ends, which lost 0 bases and 9 bases, there was a span of 13 bases. This CDR3 region has 14 residues. The DNA for the CDR3 is TGCGCCAGCAGCTTGGGGGGAGCCGAGGGTGAGCAGTTCTTC. It is translated as CASSLGGAEGEQFF.

The chain carries TRBV9 and TRBJ2-7; D possibly corresponds to TRBD1 (6 bases). The CDR3 is 14 amino acids. The germline V gene encodes CDR1 SGDLS and CDR2 YYNGEE. Trimming took off 0 bases at V and 3 bases at J, with 10 bases between the two ends. In DNA, the CDR3 is TGTGCCAGCAGCGTAGAACAGGGAGACTACGAGCAGTACTTC. Amino acids: CASSVEQGDYEQYF.

The V gene is TRBV5-1, the J gene TRBJ1-2; D remains ambiguous. This CDR3 is built from 15 residues. V gave up 1 base and J gave up 5 bases, with 15 bases separating them. Germline CDR1 and CDR2: SGHRS and YFSETQ. The CDR3 DNA sequence: TGCGCCAGCAGCTTGTTCGGGGTTCAAGGGTATGGCTACACCTTC. The encoded protein is CASSLFGVQGYGYTF.